This T cell receptor (beta chain) appears in the sequencing data of a study of blood T cell repertoires in COVID-19. This table comes from immunoSEQ multiplex PCR, and its TCRdb copy is limited to in-frame clones, with some not included. The sample yields 120,000 to 150,000 clones, 70% to 85% seen once. Recruits, aged about 18 to 89 years, lived in 20 to 30 US areas. Participants' own reports of clinical history determined their cohort assignment. This CDR3 region has 19 residues. V shed 5 bases and J 7 bases; nucleotides not matched to a gene: 18. Germline V gene data show CDR1 as LNHDA and CDR2 as SQIVND (reference sequence).

This TCR was sampled from a woman under 30 who had been exposed to COVID-19. This chain joins TRBV19 and TRBJ2-5; 14 bases align to TRBD2. Sequenced input: PBMCs or T cells enriched from blood (not recorded which). This CDR3 is CASSLNPGTSGSNRATQYF. In DNA form, the CDR3 reads TGTGCCAGTAGTCTCAATCCCGGGACTAGCGGGAGCAACAGGGCGACCCAGTACTTC.